Listed below are T cell receptor beta chains from one sample, sequenced in a study of neurological immune-mediated disorders. MiXCR, applied by TCRdb to the 5' RACE reads, yields one record per CDR3 protein. The profile shows under 75,000 distinct CDR3 sequences, more than 3% of them singletons. Input material: PBMCs. The receptor source for this set is a woman aged 60-75 years with multiple sclerosis. CDR3s include the opening cysteine and the closing phenylalanine or tryptophan. Each record gives: clone size, CDR3 length, D gene, J gene, V gene, CDR3 protein, CDR3 DNA. D genes are given only for firm matches. Only part of the rows carry a size: once, few, many, or a class if the clone is expanded.

abundance: many; len: 12; d_gene: -; j_gene: TRBJ1-1; v_gene: TRBV29-1; CDR3aa: CSVELKVNEAFF; CDR3nt: TGCAGCGTTGAATTGAAGGTCAATGAAGCTTTCTTT
abundance: many; len: 14; d_gene: TRBD1; j_gene: TRBJ1-2; v_gene: TRBV6-5; CDR3aa: CASRGQGAYYGYTF; CDR3nt: TGTGCCAGCAGAGGACAGGGGGCGTACTATGGCTACACCTTC
abundance: many; len: 16; d_gene: TRBD1; j_gene: TRBJ1-1; v_gene: TRBV7-9; CDR3aa: CASSWTGAKANTEAFF; CDR3nt: TGTGCCAGCAGTTGGACAGGGGCTAAGGCGAACACTGAAGCTTTCTTT
abundance: many; len: 13; d_gene: TRBD2; j_gene: TRBJ2-3; v_gene: TRBV7-9; CDR3aa: CASSSLAGDTQYF; CDR3nt: TGTGCCAGCAGCTCCCTAGCGGGAGATACGCAGTATTTT
abundance: many; len: 15; d_gene: -; j_gene: TRBJ1-5; v_gene: TRBV7-9; CDR3aa: CASSLDGGGNQPQHF; CDR3nt: TGTGCCAGCAGCTTAGATGGAGGCGGCAATCAGCCCCAGCATTTT
abundance: many; len: 14; d_gene: -; j_gene: TRBJ1-5; v_gene: TRBV20-1; CDR3aa: CSASRTLGNQPQHF; CDR3nt: TGCAGTGCTTCCCGGACCTTGGGCAATCAGCCCCAGCATTTT
abundance: many; len: 16; d_gene: -; j_gene: TRBJ2-1; v_gene: TRBV5-1; CDR3aa: CASSLSTGGRANEQFF; CDR3nt: TGCGCCAGCAGCTTGTCCACGGGGGGCCGGGCGAATGAGCAGTTCTTC
abundance: -; len: 11; d_gene: -; j_gene: TRBJ2-5; v_gene: TRBV29-1; CDR3aa: CSPRVGETQYF; CDR3nt: TGCAGCCCCCGGGTGGGCGAGACCCAGTACTTC
abundance: many; len: 17; d_gene: -; j_gene: TRBJ2-1; v_gene: TRBV9; CDR3aa: CASSVGVGTAANNEQFF; CDR3nt: TGTGCCAGCAGCGTAGGGGTCGGGACTGCGGCAAACAATGAGCAGTTCTTC
abundance: many; len: 14; d_gene: TRBD1; j_gene: TRBJ2-5; v_gene: TRBV11-2; CDR3aa: CASQNNRGQETQYF; CDR3nt: TGTGCCAGCCAAAACAACAGGGGGCAAGAGACCCAGTACTTC
abundance: -; len: 19; d_gene: TRBD1; j_gene: TRBJ1-2; v_gene: TRBV12-3/TRBV12-4; CDR3aa: CASSLIDRGLLLSNYGYTF; CDR3nt: TGTGCCAGCAGTTTAATCGACAGGGGGCTTTTACTTTCTAACTATGGCTACACCTTC
abundance: many; len: 12; d_gene: -; j_gene: TRBJ2-1; v_gene: TRBV20-1; CDR3aa: CSAPWVGFEQFF; CDR3nt: TGCAGTGCCCCATGGGTGGGGTTTGAGCAGTTCTTC
abundance: many; len: 14; d_gene: -; j_gene: TRBJ1-1; v_gene: TRBV20-1; CDR3aa: CSARDRGRGTEAFF; CDR3nt: TGCAGTGCTAGAGATCGAGGCAGGGGCACTGAAGCTTTCTTT
abundance: -; len: 16; d_gene: -; j_gene: TRBJ1-2; v_gene: TRBV12-3/TRBV12-4; CDR3aa: CASSLARHRLVYGYTF; CDR3nt: TGTGCCAGCAGTTTAGCGCGTCACCGGTTAGTCTATGGCTACACCTTC
abundance: many; len: 15; d_gene: TRBD2; j_gene: TRBJ2-1; v_gene: TRBV20-1; CDR3aa: CSARGTSGRRHEQFF; CDR3nt: TGCAGTGCTAGGGGGACTAGCGGGAGACGTCATGAGCAGTTCTTC
abundance: many; len: 13; d_gene: -; j_gene: TRBJ1-1; v_gene: TRBV12-3/TRBV12-4; CDR3aa: CASSLAGYTEAFF; CDR3nt: TGTGCCAGCAGTTTGGCGGGGTACACTGAAGCTTTCTTT
abundance: many; len: 12; d_gene: TRBD2; j_gene: TRBJ2-7; v_gene: TRBV2; CDR3aa: CASKGGTSEQYF; CDR3nt: TGTGCCAGCAAAGGGGGGACTAGCGAGCAGTACTTC
abundance: many; len: 12; d_gene: -; j_gene: TRBJ1-2; v_gene: TRBV20-1; CDR3aa: CRGRGDNYGYTF; CDR3nt: TGCAGGGGGAGAGGAGATAACTATGGCTACACCTTC
abundance: many; len: 14; d_gene: TRBD1; j_gene: TRBJ1-5; v_gene: TRBV20-1; CDR3aa: CSANGGGQDQPQHF; CDR3nt: TGCAGTGCCAACGGTGGCGGACAGGATCAGCCCCAGCATTTT
abundance: many; len: 14; d_gene: -; j_gene: TRBJ2-5; v_gene: TRBV5-1; CDR3aa: CASSLTSSLETQYF; CDR3nt: TGCGCCAGCAGCTTGACTAGCAGTCTCGAGACCCAGTACTTC
abundance: many; len: 14; d_gene: -; j_gene: TRBJ1-4; v_gene: TRBV15; CDR3aa: CATSRDNSREKLFF; CDR3nt: TGTGCCACCAGCAGAGATAACAGCCGGGAAAAACTGTTTTTT
abundance: many; len: 15; d_gene: TRBD2; j_gene: TRBJ2-1; v_gene: TRBV20-1; CDR3aa: CSAKTSASSYNEQFF; CDR3nt: TGCAGTGCCAAAACTAGCGCCTCCTCCTACAATGAGCAGTTCTTC
abundance: many; len: 15; d_gene: TRBD1; j_gene: TRBJ2-5; v_gene: TRBV29-1; CDR3aa: CSVERLDRRQETQYF; CDR3nt: TGCAGCGTTGAAAGGCTGGACAGGAGACAAGAGACCCAGTACTTC
abundance: many; len: 15; d_gene: -; j_gene: TRBJ2-1; v_gene: TRBV20-1; CDR3aa: CSARYSASVKNEQFF; CDR3nt: TGCAGTGCTAGATACTCGGCTAGCGTGAAGAATGAGCAGTTCTTC
abundance: many; len: 13; d_gene: TRBD1; j_gene: TRBJ2-1; v_gene: TRBV6-6; CDR3aa: CASTDRAYNEQFF; CDR3nt: TGTGCCAGCACCGACAGGGCCTACAATGAGCAGTTCTTC
abundance: -; len: 15; d_gene: -; j_gene: TRBJ2-3; v_gene: TRBV5-1; CDR3aa: CASSLWREATDTQYF; CDR3nt: TGCGCCAGCAGCTTGTGGCGGGAAGCGACAGATACGCAGTATTTT
abundance: -; len: 16; d_gene: -; j_gene: TRBJ2-1; v_gene: TRBV4-1; CDR3aa: CASSPIRRGVYNEQFF; CDR3nt: TGCGCCAGCAGCCCCATAAGAAGGGGAGTTTACAATGAGCAGTTCTTC
abundance: many; len: 14; d_gene: -; j_gene: TRBJ2-1; v_gene: TRBV20-1; CDR3aa: CSARVGSAYNEQFF; CDR3nt: TGCAGTGCTAGGGTGGGGTCTGCCTACAATGAGCAGTTCTTC
abundance: many; len: 14; d_gene: -; j_gene: TRBJ2-2; v_gene: TRBV25-1; CDR3aa: CASSVGHNTGELFF; CDR3nt: TGTGCCAGCAGTGTGGGCCACAACACCGGGGAGCTGTTTTTT
abundance: few; len: 17; d_gene: TRBD2; j_gene: TRBJ2-7; v_gene: TRBV20-1; CDR3aa: CSALDLARLAGGYEQYF; CDR3nt: TGCAGTGCACTGGACCTCGCCCGATTAGCGGGAGGCTACGAGCAGTACTTC
abundance: many; len: 14; d_gene: -; j_gene: TRBJ2-7; v_gene: TRBV5-1; CDR3aa: CASSLAGGDYEQYF; CDR3nt: TGCGCCAGCAGCTTGGCCGGCGGAGACTACGAGCAGTACTTC
abundance: many; len: 16; d_gene: TRBD1; j_gene: TRBJ1-6; v_gene: TRBV7-9; CDR3aa: CASSLGRTGYDSPLHF; CDR3nt: TGTGCCAGCAGCTTAGGAAGGACAGGGTATGATTCACCCCTCCACTTT
abundance: many; len: 17; d_gene: -; j_gene: TRBJ1-2; v_gene: TRBV5-1; CDR3aa: CASSPSTKMGLPGGYTF; CDR3nt: TGCGCCAGCAGCCCTTCTACTAAAATGGGACTACCCGGGGGCTACACCTTC
abundance: many; len: 12; d_gene: -; j_gene: TRBJ1-5; v_gene: TRBV5-6; CDR3aa: CASSSPGQPQHF; CDR3nt: TGTGCCAGCAGCTCCCCCGGTCAGCCCCAGCATTTT
abundance: many; len: 13; d_gene: TRBD1; j_gene: TRBJ1-5; v_gene: TRBV10-3; CDR3aa: CAIRDRDNQPQHF; CDR3nt: TGTGCCATCAGGGACAGGGATAATCAGCCCCAGCATTTT
abundance: many; len: 12; d_gene: -; j_gene: TRBJ1-1; v_gene: TRBV5-6; CDR3aa: CASTFSGRDAFF; CDR3nt: TGTGCCAGCACCTTTTCCGGCAGGGATGCTTTCTTT
abundance: many; len: 13; d_gene: -; j_gene: TRBJ1-1; v_gene: TRBV7-2; CDR3aa: CASSLFSGWEAFF; CDR3nt: TGTGCCAGCAGCCTATTTTCAGGTTGGGAAGCTTTCTTT
abundance: many; len: 12; d_gene: -; j_gene: TRBJ1-6; v_gene: TRBV20-1; CDR3aa: CSAYKGNSPLHF; CDR3nt: TGCAGTGCCTATAAAGGGAATTCACCCCTCCACTTT
abundance: many; len: 12; d_gene: TRBD2; j_gene: TRBJ2-3; v_gene: TRBV29-1; CDR3aa: CSARLAADTQYF; CDR3nt: TGCAGCGCTCGACTAGCTGCAGATACGCAGTATTTT
abundance: many; len: 18; d_gene: TRBD1; j_gene: TRBJ1-3; v_gene: TRBV5-1; CDR3aa: CASSKGTGSLDSGNTIYF; CDR3nt: TGCGCCAGCAGCAAGGGGACAGGCTCTCTGGACTCTGGAAACACCATATATTTT
abundance: many; len: 16; d_gene: TRBD1; j_gene: TRBJ1-1; v_gene: TRBV24-1; CDR3aa: CATSDTRTGRDTEAFF; CDR3nt: TGTGCCACCAGTGATACAAGGACAGGGAGGGACACTGAAGCTTTCTTT
abundance: many; len: 17; d_gene: -; j_gene: TRBJ2-3; v_gene: TRBV5-6; CDR3aa: CASSLFSLADSTDTQYF; CDR3nt: TGTGCCAGCAGCTTATTCTCATTAGCGGACAGCACAGATACGCAGTATTTT
abundance: many; len: 16; d_gene: TRBD1; j_gene: TRBJ1-5; v_gene: TRBV20-1; CDR3aa: CSAYRGLGLHNQPQHF; CDR3nt: TGCAGTGCTTACAGGGGGCTAGGGCTTCACAATCAGCCCCAGCATTTT
abundance: many; len: 15; d_gene: -; j_gene: TRBJ2-4; v_gene: TRBV5-1; CDR3aa: CASSFVPGLIDIQYF; CDR3nt: TGCGCCAGCAGCTTCGTTCCGGGATTAATAGACATTCAGTACTTC
abundance: many; len: 15; d_gene: -; j_gene: TRBJ1-2; v_gene: TRBV4-3; CDR3aa: CASSQDWAGSYGYTF; CDR3nt: TGCGCCAGCAGCCAAGATTGGGCAGGGTCCTATGGCTACACCTTC
abundance: many; len: 15; d_gene: TRBD1; j_gene: TRBJ1-2; v_gene: TRBV10-3; CDR3aa: CAISPQGQDYDGYTF; CDR3nt: TGTGCCATCAGTCCCCAGGGACAGGACTATGATGGCTACACCTTC
abundance: many; len: 13; d_gene: -; j_gene: TRBJ2-3; v_gene: TRBV12-3/TRBV12-4; CDR3aa: CASSWGGTDTQYF; CDR3nt: TGTGCCAGCAGTTGGGGGGGCACAGATACGCAGTATTTT
abundance: many; len: 13; d_gene: -; j_gene: TRBJ2-1; v_gene: TRBV12-3/TRBV12-4; CDR3aa: CASSPTVKGEQFF; CDR3nt: TGTGCCAGCAGTCCCACCGTCAAGGGGGAGCAGTTCTTC
abundance: many; len: 15; d_gene: TRBD1; j_gene: TRBJ1-5; v_gene: TRBV20-1; CDR3aa: CSATQGVGLNQPQHF; CDR3nt: TGCAGTGCCACGCAGGGGGTGGGCCTCAATCAGCCCCAGCATTTT
abundance: many; len: 13; d_gene: -; j_gene: TRBJ1-5; v_gene: TRBV3-1; CDR3aa: CASSQMTDQPQHF; CDR3nt: TGTGCCAGCAGCCAAATGACGGATCAGCCCCAGCATTTT
abundance: many; len: 9; d_gene: -; j_gene: TRBJ1-1; v_gene: TRBV20-1; CDR3aa: CSLRKEAFF; CDR3nt: TGCAGCCTAAGAAAAGAAGCTTTCTTT
abundance: many; len: 13; d_gene: -; j_gene: TRBJ2-2; v_gene: TRBV5-5; CDR3aa: CASSLAVTGELFF; CDR3nt: TGTGCCAGCAGCTTGGCCGTGACCGGGGAGCTGTTTTTT